The 32 T cell receptor beta chains below come from one sample, sequenced in a study of PD-1 blockade in classical Hodgkin lymphoma. Indicated time point: cycle 4 day 1 (C4D1), after more than 5 weeks of nivolumab. All patients relapsed after autologous stem cell transplantation, and brentuximab vedotin exposure varied. Profiled with immunoSEQ multiplex PCR; TCRdb holds only in-frame clones, not every one. The table has over 9,500 clones, roughly 80% seen once. Specimen: peripheral blood mononuclear cells (PBMCs), collected before the fourth cycle of nivolumab. These receptors came from a human donor with classical Hodgkin lymphoma.

This chain's CDR3 is CASSATSGEGYEQYF. The CDR3 coding sequence is TGTGCCAGCAGCGCCACTAGCGGGGAGGGCTACGAGCAGTACTTC. This chain links TRBV9 with TRBJ2-7, with TRBD2 matching 10 bases. V lost 3 bases, J lost 3 bases, and 6 bases stayed unmatched. In germline, CDR1 is SGDLS, CDR2 YYNGEE. The CDR3 runs 15 residues.

This clone was recorded once. The J gene is TRBJ2-7, the V gene TRBV19; TRBD1 is a possible D gene (5 bases). The CDR3 loop spans 14 amino acids. V was pared by 3 bases and J by 0 bases, with 9 bases between. Germline assignment: CDR1 LNHDA and CDR2 SQIVND (reference sequence). The DNA of the CDR3 is TGTGCCAGTAGTATTGTGGACACCTCCTACGAGCAGTACTTC. Amino acids: CASSIVDTSYEQYF.

The V gene is TRBV6-6, the J gene TRBJ2-2; D uncertain. The germline gives CDR1 MNHNY, CDR2 SVGAGI (reference sequence). V was pared by 0 bases and J by 8 bases, with 7 bases between. This CDR3 has 13 residues. Here the CDR3 reads CASSYSESGELFF. In nucleotides, the CDR3 is TGTGCCAGCAGTTACTCCGAGTCGGGGGAGCTGTTTTTT.

The V call is TRBV7-3, the J call TRBJ2-5; 13 nucleotides line up with TRBD2. The CDR3 sequence is 15 residues long. Trimming cost V 0 bases and J 13 bases; bases outside gene matches: 8. The V gene's germline CDR1 is SGHTA and CDR2 FQGTGA. The CDR3 DNA reads as TGTGCCAGCAGCTTAACGGGACTAGCGGGGCCATCACGGTACTTC. It is translated as CASSLTGLAGPSRYF.

The chain joins TRBV30 to TRBJ1-1; D may be TRBD1 (5 bases). The V gene's germline CDR1 is GTSNPN and CDR2 SVGIG (reference sequence). This CDR3 region has 15 residues. Trimming left V 0 bases short and J 7 bases short, with 18 bases between. CDR3 residues: CAWSVLGGGLIEAFF. The CDR3 DNA sequence: TGTGCCTGGAGTGTACTCGGGGGAGGTTTAATTGAAGCTTTCTTT.

The table lists this clone with a count of one. An end of the junction does not agree with germline; a read error may underlie this. The genes are TRBV28 and TRBJ1-2, with a tentative D call TRBD1 (6 bases). Looked up from germline, CDR1 is MDHEN and CDR2 is SYDVKM. The length of the CDR3 is 13 residues. The CDR3 sequence is CASSFGGAPEFRF. The CDR3 DNA reads as TGTGCCAGCAGTTTCGGGGGGGCCCCAGAGTTTCGCTTC.

This clone was seen only once. The chain has TRBV9 and TRBJ1-1, with TRBD1 matching 7 bases. The V gene's germline CDR1 is SGDLS and CDR2 YYNGEE. CDR3 length: 15 residues. The V and J ends lost 4 bases and 3 bases, in that order; junction bases with no gene match: 9. The CDR3 nucleotides are TGTGCCAGCAGCATCAACCAGGGGGGGGACACTGAAGCTTTCTTT. Protein product: CASSINQGGDTEAFF.

The CDR3 reads CASGNTQRDEKLFF. CDR3 nucleotides: TGTGCCAGCGGGAACACCCAAAGAGATGAAAAACTGTTTTTT. This chain links TRBV28 with TRBJ1-4; D uncertain. Trimming left V 8 bases short and J 6 bases short, with 16 bases between. The germline CDR1 and CDR2 sequences are MDHEN and SYDVKM. The CDR3 is made up of 14 amino acids.

This chain uses TRBV6-5 with TRBJ1-2; 11 positions match TRBD1. CDR1 is MNHEY and CDR2 is SVGAGI in the germline V gene. This CDR3 contains 16 residues. V shed 0 bases and J 4 bases; nucleotides not matched to a gene: 4. Here the CDR3 reads CASSYSRTGGSYGYTF. The CDR3 DNA sequence: TGTGCCAGCAGTTACTCTCGGACAGGGGGCAGCTATGGCTACACCTTC.

The chain combines TRBV20-1 with TRBJ1-1, with D uncertain. From germline, CDR1 is DFQATT and CDR2 SNEGSKA (reference sequence). There are 11 residues in the CDR3. Trimming stripped 1 base from V and 6 bases from J, with 6 bases between. The CDR3 DNA reads TGCAGTGCTAGAGCGCAGGCTGAAGCTTTCTTT. This sequence encodes CSARAQAEAFF.

The chain links TRBV6-5 to TRBJ2-7, with unresolved D. From germline, CDR1 is MNHEY and CDR2 SVGAGI. This CDR3 contains 15 residues. V lost 7 bases, J lost 3 bases, and 19 bases lay in between. The CDR3 protein is CASIERNYGYYEQYF. The CDR3 DNA is TGTGCCAGCATCGAGCGAAACTACGGGTACTACGAGCAGTACTTC.

The chain joins TRBV19 to TRBJ2-7; D may be TRBD2 (6 bases). Germline V gene sequence: CDR1 LNHDA, CDR2 SQIVND (reference sequence). The germline V and J ends were trimmed by 3 bases and 0 bases, with 12 bases remaining between them. This CDR3 is 15 amino acids long. CDR3 in amino acids: CASSMTRGASYEQYF. CDR3 in DNA: TGTGCCAGTAGTATGACTAGAGGGGCCTCCTACGAGCAGTACTTC.

The genes are TRBV19 and TRBJ1-1, with TRBD1 identical over 9 bases. The CDR3 contains 17 residues. V lost 5 bases to trimming and J lost 5 bases; unmatched junction nucleotides: 15. Germline V gene sequence: CDR1 LNHDA, CDR2 SQIVND (reference sequence). The CDR3: CASSPRPGTGMRTEAFF. CDR3 bases: TGTGCCAGTAGTCCTCGTCCCGGGACAGGGATGAGGACTGAAGCTTTCTTT. Using reference TRBV19 and TRBJ1-1 for the parts outside the CDR3, the full variable domain is DGGITQSPKYLFRKEGQNVTLSCEQNLNHDAMYWYRQDPGQGLRLIYYSQIVNDFQKGDIAEGYSVSREKKESFPLTVTSAQKNPTAFYLCASSPRPGTGMRTEAFFGQGTRLTVV.

The chain joins TRBV6-1 to TRBJ2-7, with 7 bases aligning to TRBD1. V lost 5 bases to trimming and J lost 9 bases; unmatched junction nucleotides: 13. The CDR3 has 14 residues. Germline-derived CDR1 and CDR2 are MNHNS and SASEGT. Here the CDR3 DNA reads TGTGCCAGCAGTATCCGGGACAGCCCTACGGGGCAGTACTTC. Its translation is CASSIRDSPTGQYF.

The chain links TRBV19 to TRBJ2-5; D remains ambiguous. Germline lookup yields CDR1 LNHDA and CDR2 SQIVND (reference sequence). There are 16 residues in the CDR3. V was clipped by 5 bases and J by 2 bases, with 18 bases between them. The DNA for the CDR3 is TGTGCCAGTAGTTGGGCAGAAGGGTCGGTTCAAGAGACCCAGTACTTC. Encoded protein: CASSWAEGSVQETQYF.

The gene calls are TRBV12-1 and TRBJ2-1; the DNA was not used to check the table's D call, TRBD2. TRBV12-1 corresponds to a pseudogene. The CDR3 extends over 14 amino acids. CDR3 nucleotides: TGTGCCACCCATACGGGGGTATCCTACAATGAGCAGTTCTTC. It translates to CATHTGVSYNEQFF.

This chain links TRBV19 with TRBJ2-2; D could derive from TRBD1 or TRBD2 (6 bases each). The ends were cut back, 1 base at V and 6 bases at J, with 9 bases in the middle. Germline CDR1 reads LNHDA; CDR2 reads SQIVND (reference sequence). The CDR3 is made up of 14 amino acids. The CDR3 nucleotides read TGTGCCAGTAGTATAGCGGGGGCGGCCGGGGAGCTGTTTTTT. Residues: CASSIAGAAGELFF.

This chain connects TRBV15 to TRBJ2-5; D gene uncertain. Germline CDR1 LNHNV, CDR2 YYDKDF (reference sequence). This CDR3 is built from 18 residues. Between the trimmed V and J ends, which lost 1 base and 1 base, there was a span of 19 bases. The CDR3 protein is CATSRGSTLHFSQETQYF. The CDR3 coding sequence is TGTGCCACCAGCAGAGGTTCGACCCTACACTTTTCCCAAGAGACCCAGTACTTC. The full variable domain, rest sourced from reference TRBV15 and TRBJ2-5, is DAMVIQNPRYQVTQFGKPVTLSCSQTLNHNVMYWYQQKSSQAPKLLFHYYDKDFNNEADTPDNFQSRRPNTSFCFLDIRSPGLGDTAMYLCATSRGSTLHFSQETQYFGPGTRLLVL.

The chain couples TRBV9 to TRBJ2-1; D perhaps matches TRBD2 (6 bases). The germline CDR1 and CDR2 sequences are SGDLS and YYNGEE. The CDR3 is made up of 15 amino acids. The ends were cut back, 3 bases at V and 4 bases at J, with 14 bases in the middle. The CDR3 sequence: CASSAEGTPYNEQFF. The CDR3 nucleotides read TGTGCCAGCAGCGCGGAGGGGACGCCATACAATGAGCAGTTCTTC. The entire variable domain, with the rest obtained from reference TRBV9 and TRBJ2-1, is as follows: DSGVTQTPKHLITATGQRVTLRCSPRSGDLSVYWYQQSLDQGLQFLIQYYNGEERAKGNILERFSAQQFPDLHSELNLSSLELGDSALYFCASSAEGTPYNEQFFGPGTRLTVL.

This clone was observed a handful of times. J is TRBJ1-1 and V is TRBV7-9; 7 bases agree with TRBD1. The CDR3 has 12 amino acids. Looked up from germline, CDR1 is SEHNR and CDR2 is FQNEAQ (reference sequence). V dropped 5 bases and J dropped 6; count of bases not matched to a gene: 3. CDR3 region: CASSPGQAEAFF. CDR3 DNA: TGTGCCAGCAGCCCTGGACAGGCTGAAGCTTTCTTT.

For the CDR3, the DNA is TGTGCCAGCAGGACCGCCTTTGCCTACGAGCAGTACTTC. This translates into CASRTAFAYEQYF. The V gene is TRBV28, the J gene TRBJ2-7; D is undetermined. The V end was cut by 6 bases, the J end by 2 bases, with 11 bases between. Germline CDR1 reads MDHEN; CDR2 reads SYDVKM. This CDR3 region has 13 residues.

V usage is TRBV6-1 and J usage is TRBJ1-4; D uncertain. The CDR3 runs 15 residues. CDR1 MNHNS and CDR2 SASEGT come from the germline V gene. Trimming took off 0 bases at V and 5 bases at J, with 10 bases between the two ends. CDR3 protein: CASSEAGRVNEKLFF. As DNA, the CDR3 is TGTGCCAGCAGTGAAGCAGGCCGGGTGAATGAAAAACTGTTTTTT.

J is TRBJ1-4 and V is TRBV6-1; D is undetermined. Trimming removed 7 bases at V and 8 bases at J, with 17 bases between. Germline CDR1 and CDR2: MNHNS and SASEGT. The CDR3 is 14 residues long. CDR3: CASKGGRAGEKLFF. The CDR3 DNA reads TGTGCCAGCAAAGGAGGGAGGGCGGGGGAAAAACTGTTTTTT.

The V call is TRBV11-2, the J call TRBJ2-1; 13 bases fit TRBD2. The germline V gene encodes CDR1 SGHAT and CDR2 FQNNGV. The CDR3 extends over 19 amino acids. V lost 0 bases, J lost 4 bases, and 9 bases stayed unmatched. CDR3 loop: CASSLDQGLAGVGYNEQFF. The CDR3 nucleotides read TGTGCCAGCAGCTTAGATCAAGGACTAGCGGGAGTCGGATACAATGAGCAGTTCTTC.

The V call is TRBV5-1, the J call TRBJ1-1, with no clear D. There are 13 residues in the CDR3. V was pared by 0 bases and J by 1 base, with 4 bases between. Germline-derived CDR1 and CDR2 are SGHRS and YFSETQ. In DNA form, the CDR3 reads TGCGCCAGCAGCTTGGATCGGAACACTGAAGCTTTCTTT. As protein: CASSLDRNTEAFF.

This clone was counted a few times. CDR3 sequence reads: CASSQKTTGGTDTQYF. The DNA of the CDR3 is TGCGCCAGCAGCCAGAAAACCACAGGGGGCACAGATACGCAGTATTTT. This rearrangement joins TRBV4-1 to TRBJ2-3, with TRBD1 matching 7 bases. Trimming at V came to 3 bases and at J to 1 base, leaving 7 bases not matched to a gene. CDR3 size: 16 residues. CDR1 is MGHRA and CDR2 is YSYEKL in the germline V gene.

The rearrangement uses TRBV11-2 and TRBJ2-1; D not resolved. Trimming cost V 5 bases and J 5 bases, with 4 bases left between them. Germline CDR1 is SGHAT and CDR2 is FQNNGV. CDR3 size: 11 residues. The CDR3 coding sequence is TGTGCCAGCAGCGTGAACAATGAGCAGTTCTTC. It is translated as CASSVNNEQFF. The full variable domain, completed using reference TRBV11-2 and TRBJ2-1, is EAGVAQSPRYKIIEKRQSVAFWCNPISGHATLYWYQQILGQGPKLLIQFQNNGVVDDSQLPKDRFSAERLKGVDSTLKIQPAKLEDSAVYLCASSVNNEQFFGPGTRLTVL.

The chain recombines TRBV7-2 with TRBJ2-2, with 8 nucleotides matching TRBD2. Germline V gene sequence: CDR1 SGHTA, CDR2 FQGNSA. This CDR3 has 19 amino acids. J was trimmed by 5 bases and V by 2 bases; bases with no gene match: 16. In DNA form, the CDR3 reads TGTGCCAGCAGCTTATCCACAATAGCGACGGGGGGGCTTACCGGGGAGCTGTTTTTT. This sequence encodes CASSLSTIATGGLTGELFF.

The chain carries TRBV7-9 and TRBJ2-1; D uncertain. This CDR3 is built from 15 residues. Trimming removed 1 base from V and 5 bases from J, with 12 bases in between. Germline CDR1 reads SEHNR; CDR2 reads FQNEAQ (reference sequence). The CDR3 nucleotides are TGTGCCAGCAGCTTAGGCCCCTCCCCAAACAATGAGCAGTTCTTC. The encoded protein is CASSLGPSPNNEQFF.

The J gene is TRBJ2-6, the V gene TRBV29-1; D is perhaps TRBD1 (5 bases). Trimming took 6 bases from V and 4 from J, leaving 10 bases between them. Per the germline V gene, CDR1 is SQVTM and CDR2 is ANQGSEA. This CDR3 is 13 amino acids long. The CDR3, as DNA: TGCAGCGTGGCTCGACAGGGGGCCAACGTCCTGACTTTC. Protein: CSVARQGANVLTF.

This clone appeared a few times. The V gene is TRBV7-7, the J gene TRBJ2-5; D tentatively fits TRBD1 or TRBD2 (5 bases each). V was pared by 9 bases and J by 12 bases, with 17 bases between. The CDR3 is 11 residues long. CDR1 SSHAT and CDR2 FNYEAQ come from the germline V gene (reference sequence). CDR3 nucleotide sequence: TGTGCCAGTACAAACCGGGACGACAAGTACTTC. Protein product: CASTNRDDKYF. Full variable domain (remainder filled in from reference TRBV7-7 and TRBJ2-5): GAGVSQSPRYKVTKRGQDVTLRCDPISSHATLYWYQQALGQGPEFLTYFNYEAQPDKSGLPSDRFSAERPEGSISTLTIQRTEQRDSAMYRCASTNRDDKYFGPGTRLLVL.

This CDR3 reads CASSGARGTQYF. In DNA form, the CDR3 reads TGCGCCAGCAGTGGGGCCCGGGGGACCCAGTACTTC. The chain uses TRBV10-2 and TRBJ2-5; TRBD2 is a possible D gene (5 bases). V lost 4 bases and J 7 bases, leaving 10 bases between the germline ends. Germline V lookup: CDR1 WSHSY, CDR2 SAAADI. There are 12 residues in the CDR3.